Following are 9 T cell receptor beta chains from one sample sequenced in a study of blood T cells in healthy people across ages. PCR was performed a second time for roughly 7 to 11 cycles using a sample-barcoded 5' primer and a J-beta primer mix. TCRdb analysed the 5' RACE reads with MiXCR anew, one entry per CDR3 protein. The data hold around 1,700,000 distinct CDR3 sequences, with approximately 28% observed a single time. Sequencing used blood. These receptors all come from a woman aged 30 to 39 in good health.

This clonotype has a single count. The chain joins TRBV30 to TRBJ1-1; TRBD1 is a possible D gene (5 bases). V was trimmed by 2 bases and J by 0 bases, leaving 7 bases between them. The CDR3 runs to 13 residues. Germline lookup yields CDR1 GTSNPN and CDR2 SVGIG (reference sequence). The CDR3 bases are TGTGCCTGGAGTTCAGGGATGAACACTGAAGCTTTCTTT. Translation gives CAWSSGMNTEAFF.

V is TRBV20-1 and J is TRBJ1-2; D is undetermined. The germline V gene encodes CDR1 DFQATT and CDR2 SNEGSKA (reference sequence). Trimming cost V 0 bases and J 8 bases, with 13 bases left between them. This CDR3 is built from 13 residues. Written as DNA, the CDR3 is TGCAGTGCTAGAGATACGAGTGCACTCGGCTACACCTTC. Protein product: CSARDTSALGYTF.

V gene TRBV12-3 or TRBV12-4 combines with J gene TRBJ2-5; 7 bases map to TRBD2. V shed 8 bases and J 5 bases; nucleotides not matched to a gene: 14. The CDR3 consists of 15 residues. DNA for the CDR3: TGTGCCAGCGCTTTAAGGGGAGCGGGACGGGAGACCCAGTACTTC. It encodes CASALRGAGRETQYF.

This clonotype came up a few times. The CDR3 is CASGGTGGDEQYF. Written as DNA, the CDR3 is TGTGCCAGCGGTGGGACAGGGGGCGACGAGCAGTACTTC. The chain employs TRBV2 and TRBJ2-7; 12 bases align to TRBD1. The V and J ends lost 8 bases and 5 bases, in that order; junction bases with no gene match: 4. CDR3 length: 13 residues. The germline V gene encodes CDR1 SNHLY and CDR2 FYNNEI.

The genes are TRBV7-2 and TRBJ1-2; TRBD1 is a possible D gene (5 bases). CDR3 length equals 14 residues. Per germline, CDR1 SGHTA and CDR2 FQGNSA. The germline V and J ends were trimmed by 7 bases and 2 bases, with 14 bases remaining between them. CDR3 amino acids: CASNPGGPNYGYTF. The CDR3 DNA reads TGTGCCAGCAACCCGGGGGGACCCAACTATGGCTACACCTTC.

This clonotype has only a few counts. V usage is TRBV12-3 or TRBV12-4 and J usage is TRBJ1-5; D not resolved. CDR3 length: 15 residues. Trimming cost V 6 bases and J 2 bases, with 14 bases left between them. CDR3 sequence: CASSPMTQGNQPQHF. DNA of the CDR3: TGTGCCAGCAGCCCAATGACCCAAGGCAATCAGCCCCAGCATTTT.

This clonotype occurred many times. The CDR3 spells CSVGQGSSYEQYF. DNA for the CDR3: TGCAGCGTCGGACAGGGGAGCTCCTACGAGCAGTACTTC. The chain joins TRBV29-1 to TRBJ2-7, with 9 bases identical to TRBD1. The V segment lost 6 bases and the J segment 0 bases; nucleotides outside the gene matches: 3. The CDR3 runs 13 residues. In germline, CDR1 is SQVTM, CDR2 ANQGSEA.

This clonotype occurred a few times. The chain links TRBV5-6 to TRBJ1-2, with D hard to call. The CDR3 length is 14 residues. CDR1 and CDR2 from the germline V gene are SGHDT and YYEEEE. The V and J ends lost 0 bases and 2 bases respectively, with 8 bases between them. CDR3 amino acids: CASSLVSRNYGYTF. DNA for the CDR3: TGTGCCAGCAGCTTGGTCTCGCGGAACTATGGCTACACCTTC.

A few counts support this clonotype. The chain couples TRBV29-1 to TRBJ1-4; 8 nucleotides align to TRBD1. The CDR3 has 14 residues. The germline CDR1 and CDR2 sequences are SQVTM and ANQGSEA. The ends lost 5 bases at V and 3 bases at J; junction bases unmatched: 5. CDR3 sequence (DNA): TGCAGCGTTATATCGACAGGGGCTAATGAAAAACTGTTTTTT. Amino acid sequence: CSVISTGANEKLFF.